A selection of T cell receptor beta chains follows, all from one sample in a study of PD-1 blockade in classical Hodgkin lymphoma. Produced via immunoSEQ multiplex PCR; TCRdb's table is partial and in-frame only. The table lists roughly 100,000 clones, approximately 89% of them singletons. This specimen was peripheral blood mononuclear cells (PBMCs), taken before the fourth cycle of nivolumab. These receptors were obtained from a human donor with classical Hodgkin lymphoma. Both conserved end residues are part of each CDR3. The D gene is left open where the match is weak. The size entry is marked missing in some rows and otherwise reads once, few, many or a size class.

TRBJ2-5 | TRBV2 | TRBD1 | - | CASSEADLGGETQYF | TGTGCCAGCAGTGAAGCGGATCTAGGGGGCGAGACCCAGTACTTC
TRBJ2-1 | TRBV20-1 | - | - | CSATDLGEQFF | TGCAGTGCTACTGATTTGGGTGAGCAGTTCTTC
TRBJ2-1 | TRBV6-6 | TRBD1 | - | CAILVGTGVFDEQFF | TGTGCCATCCTCGTAGGGACAGGGGTTTTTGATGAGCAGTTCTTC
TRBJ2-2 | TRBV7-2 | TRBD1 | - | CASSPQYRGNTGELFF | TGTGCCAGCAGCCCTCAGTACAGGGGGAACACCGGGGAGCTGTTTTTT
TRBJ1-4 | TRBV7-2 | - | few | CASSRTGTSEKLFF | TGTGCCAGCAGCAGAACCGGGACGTCTGAAAAACTGTTTTTT
TRBJ1-4 | TRBV6-5 | - | once | CASRGRELPKEKLFF | TGTGCCAGCAGGGGCAGGGAACTCCCGAAAGAAAAACTGTTTTTT
TRBJ2-7 | TRBV9 | TRBD2 | - | CASSSGLGLHEQYF | TGTGCCAGCAGCTCGGGACTAGGCCTTCACGAGCAGTACTTC
TRBJ1-4 | TRBV7-9 | TRBD1 | - | CASSLIGGTGTNEKLFF | TGTGCCAGCAGCTTAATTGGGGGGACAGGGACTAATGAAAAACTGTTTTTT
TRBJ1-2 | TRBV5-4 | - | - | CASSLVSGHYGYTF | TGTGCCAGCAGCTTGGTTTCGGGACACTATGGCTACACCTTC
TRBJ1-2 | TRBV28 | - | once | CASSSDSLYGYTF | TGTGCCAGCAGCTCGGACAGTCTGTATGGCTACACCTTC
TRBJ2-5 | TRBV19 | TRBD1 | - | CASSDTDRTRTQYF | TGTGCCAGTAGTGATACGGACAGGACGCGGACCCAGTACTTC
TRBJ2-1 | TRBV27 | - | - | CATQVSTINNEQFF | TGTGCAACCCAGGTCTCGACTATAAACAATGAGCAGTTCTTC
TRBJ2-1 | TRBV7-9 | TRBD2 | - | CASSFLFAGGWGEQFF | TGTGCCAGCAGCTTTCTGTTTGCGGGAGGTTGGGGTGAGCAGTTCTTC
TRBJ2-1 | TRBV4-2 | TRBD2 | - | CASSQDGGTSVRSEQFF | TGTGCCAGCAGCCAAGATGGCGGGACTAGCGTGAGGAGTGAGCAGTTCTTC
TRBJ2-7 | TRBV2 | - | - | CASRWVGHEQYF | TGTGCCAGCAGATGGGTGGGTCACGAGCAGTACTTC
TRBJ2-7 | TRBV18 | - | - | CASSRADSYEQYF | TGTGCCAGCTCACGGGCGGACTCCTACGAGCAGTACTTC
TRBJ1-1 | TRBV28 | - | - | CASSFRVNTEAFF | TGTGCCAGCAGTTTCAGGGTGAACACTGAAGCTTTCTTT
TRBJ2-3 | TRBV6-6 | - | - | CASSYQQPSTDTQYF | TGTGCCAGCAGTTACCAACAGCCAAGCACAGATACGCAGTATTTT
TRBJ1-3 | TRBV6-1 | - | - | CASSDLSGNTIYF | TGTGCCAGCAGTGATCTATCCGGAAACACCATATATTTT
TRBJ2-7 | TRBV4-1 | TRBD2 | - | CASSLSGSSNEQYF | TGCGCCAGCAGCCTTAGCGGGAGTTCGAACGAGCAGTACTTC
TRBJ1-2 | TRBV30 | - | - | CAWVRGNYGYTF | TGTGCCTGGGTGAGGGGGAACTATGGCTACACCTTC
TRBJ2-7 | TRBV28 | - | - | CASSPTGTPTVYEQYF | TGTGCCAGCAGTCCTACCGGGACGCCGACCGTCTACGAGCAGTACTTC
TRBJ1-2 | TRBV5-8 | TRBD1 | - | CASSRDRHYGYTF | TGTGCCAGCAGCCGGGACAGGCACTATGGCTACACCTTC
TRBJ2-1 | TRBV2 | TRBD1 | - | CASSLTGDDWDEQFF | TGTGCCAGCAGCCTGACAGGGGATGATTGGGATGAGCAGTTCTTC
TRBJ2-5 | TRBV25-1 | - | - | CASSAGVFQETQYF | TGTGCCAGCAGTGCTGGAGTCTTCCAAGAGACCCAGTACTTC
TRBJ2-1 | TRBV30 | TRBD1 | once | CAWSDTGGEQFF | TGTGCCTGGAGTGACACAGGGGGTGAGCAGTTCTTC
TRBJ2-2 | TRBV25-1 | TRBD1 | - | CASSEWDRGGTGELFF | TGTGCCAGCAGTGAATGGGACAGGGGAGGCACCGGGGAGCTGTTTTTT
TRBJ2-1 | TRBV5-1 | TRBD1 | - | CASSGGTGDSEQFF | TGCGCCAGCAGCGGCGGGACAGGGGATTCTGAGCAGTTCTTC
TRBJ1-2 | TRBV4-2 | - | - | CASSQEVADNYGYTF | TGTGCCAGCAGCCAAGAAGTTGCAGACAACTATGGCTACACCTTC